This T cell receptor beta chain is from a study of PD-1 blockade in classical Hodgkin lymphoma. As for the study in general: Every 2 weeks, patients got 3 mg/kg intravenous nivolumab.

For this clone: The antigen remains unidentified. At one of its ends the junction is not consistent with the germline gene, which may arise from a read error.

All patients relapsed after autologous stem cell transplantation, and brentuximab vedotin exposure varied. TCRdb's copy holds only in-frame clones and misses some; the assay was immunoSEQ multiplex PCR. The table records 20,000 to 25,000 clones, around 80% of them present only once. General study points: Any patient who commenced nivolumab under 1 year after ASCT was excluded. Patients with a complete response exhibited baseline diversity comparable to newly diagnosed patients. TCR diversity in CD4+, not CD8+, cells rose significantly by C4D1.

CDR3 size: 13 residues. Per the germline V gene, CDR1 is LGHNA and CDR2 is YNFKEQ. The clonotype originates from a human donor with classical Hodgkin lymphoma. The sample in question was peripheral blood mononuclear cells (PBMCs), obtained before the second cycle of nivolumab. The chain employs TRBV4-2 and TRBJ1-5; D not certain. The CDR3 here is CAGSQDSNQPQHF. The CDR3, as DNA: TGTGCCGGCAGCCAAGATAGCAATCAGCCCCAGCATTTT.